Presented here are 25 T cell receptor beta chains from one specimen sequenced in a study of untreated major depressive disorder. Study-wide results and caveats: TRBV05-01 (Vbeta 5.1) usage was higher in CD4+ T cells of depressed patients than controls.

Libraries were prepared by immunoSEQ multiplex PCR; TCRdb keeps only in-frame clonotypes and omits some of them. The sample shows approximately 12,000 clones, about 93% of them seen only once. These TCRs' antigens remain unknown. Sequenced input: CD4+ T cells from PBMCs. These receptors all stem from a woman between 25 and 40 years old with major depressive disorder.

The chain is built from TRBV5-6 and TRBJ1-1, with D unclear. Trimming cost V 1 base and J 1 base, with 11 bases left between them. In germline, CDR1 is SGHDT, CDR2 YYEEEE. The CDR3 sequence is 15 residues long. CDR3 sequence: CASSLFQTENTEAFF. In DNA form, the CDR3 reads TGTGCCAGCAGCTTGTTCCAAACAGAGAACACTGAAGCTTTCTTT.

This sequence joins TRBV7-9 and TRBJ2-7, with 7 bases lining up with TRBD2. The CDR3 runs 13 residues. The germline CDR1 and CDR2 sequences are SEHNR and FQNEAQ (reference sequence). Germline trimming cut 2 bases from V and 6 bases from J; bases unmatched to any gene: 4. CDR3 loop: CASSLRSGGEQYF. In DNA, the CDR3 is TGTGCCAGCAGCTTAAGGTCGGGGGGCGAGCAGTACTTC.

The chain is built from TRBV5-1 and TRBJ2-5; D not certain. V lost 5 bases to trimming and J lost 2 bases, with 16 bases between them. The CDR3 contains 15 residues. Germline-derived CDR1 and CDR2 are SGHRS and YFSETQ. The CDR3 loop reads CASRTTTIPQETQYF. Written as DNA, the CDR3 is TGCGCCAGCAGAACGACAACAATCCCACAAGAGACCCAGTACTTC.

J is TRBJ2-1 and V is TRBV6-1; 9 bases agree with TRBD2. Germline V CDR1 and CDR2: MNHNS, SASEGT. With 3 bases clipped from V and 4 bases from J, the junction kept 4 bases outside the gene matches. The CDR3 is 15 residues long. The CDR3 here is CASSEGGRVYNEQFF. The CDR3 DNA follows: TGTGCCAGCAGTGAGGGCGGGAGGGTATACAATGAGCAGTTCTTC.

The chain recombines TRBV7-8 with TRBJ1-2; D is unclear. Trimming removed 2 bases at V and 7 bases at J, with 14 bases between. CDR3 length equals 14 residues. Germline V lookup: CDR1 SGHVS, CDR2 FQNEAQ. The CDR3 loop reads CASSLMGPERGYTF. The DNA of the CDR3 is TGTGCCAGCAGCTTAATGGGCCCTGAGCGTGGCTACACCTTC.

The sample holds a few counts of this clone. CDR3 protein: CASSLVSYTEAFF. CDR3 sequence (DNA): TGTGCCAGCAGCTTAGTTTCCTACACTGAAGCTTTCTTT. This chain uses TRBV11-3 with TRBJ1-1; no definite D call. This CDR3 is 13 amino acids long. CDR1 and CDR2 (germline): SGHNT, YENEEA. Trimming removed 1 base from V and 3 bases from J, with 6 bases in between.

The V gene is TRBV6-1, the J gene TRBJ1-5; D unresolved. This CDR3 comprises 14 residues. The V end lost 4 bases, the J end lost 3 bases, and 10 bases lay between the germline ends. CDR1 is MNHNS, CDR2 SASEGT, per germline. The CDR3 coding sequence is TGTGCCAGCAGTGTTATGGAGGTCAATCAGCCCCAGCATTTT. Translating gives CASSVMEVNQPQHF.

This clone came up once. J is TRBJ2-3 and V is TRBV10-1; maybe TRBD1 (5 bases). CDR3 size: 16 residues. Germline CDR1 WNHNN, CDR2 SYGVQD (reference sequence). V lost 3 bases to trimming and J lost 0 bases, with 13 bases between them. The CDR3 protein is CASSERTPISTDTQYF. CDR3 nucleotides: TGCGCCAGCAGTGAAAGGACACCCATCAGCACAGATACGCAGTATTTT.

CDR3 loop: CATSRGPGQGAKGYGYTF. CDR3 bases: TGTGCCACCAGCAGAGGCCCGGGGCAGGGGGCGAAGGGCTATGGCTACACCTTC. The chain recombines TRBV15 with TRBJ1-2, with TRBD1 identical over 8 bases. CDR3 length equals 18 residues. The V gene end was trimmed by 1 base and the J gene end by 4 bases; junction bases not matched to a gene: 14. CDR1 is LNHNV and CDR2 is YYDKDF in the germline V gene (reference sequence).

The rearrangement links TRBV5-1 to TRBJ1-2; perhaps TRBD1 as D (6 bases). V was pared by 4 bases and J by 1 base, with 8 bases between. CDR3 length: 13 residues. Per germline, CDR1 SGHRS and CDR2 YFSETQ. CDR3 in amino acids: CASSPDSNYGYTF. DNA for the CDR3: TGCGCCAGCAGCCCGGACAGTAACTATGGCTACACCTTC.

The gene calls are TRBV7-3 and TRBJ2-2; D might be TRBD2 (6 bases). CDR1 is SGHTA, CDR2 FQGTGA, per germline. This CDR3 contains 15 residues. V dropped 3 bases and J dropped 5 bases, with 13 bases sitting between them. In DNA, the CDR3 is TGTGCCAGCAGCTTGGCTAGCGCGGGGACCGGGGAGCTGTTTTTT. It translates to CASSLASAGTGELFF.

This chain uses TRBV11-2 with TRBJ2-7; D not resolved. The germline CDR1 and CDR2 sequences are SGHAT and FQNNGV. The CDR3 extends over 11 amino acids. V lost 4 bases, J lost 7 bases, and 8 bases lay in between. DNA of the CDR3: TGTGCCAGCAGCTCCAACTGGGAGCAGTACTTC. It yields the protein CASSSNWEQYF.

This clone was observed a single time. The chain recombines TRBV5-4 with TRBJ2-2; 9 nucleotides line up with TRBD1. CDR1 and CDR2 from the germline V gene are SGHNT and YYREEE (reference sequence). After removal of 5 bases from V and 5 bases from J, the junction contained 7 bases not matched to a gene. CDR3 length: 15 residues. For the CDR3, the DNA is TGTGCCAGCAGACCCGACAGGGGGTTGACCGGGGAGCTGTTTTTT. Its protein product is CASRPDRGLTGELFF.

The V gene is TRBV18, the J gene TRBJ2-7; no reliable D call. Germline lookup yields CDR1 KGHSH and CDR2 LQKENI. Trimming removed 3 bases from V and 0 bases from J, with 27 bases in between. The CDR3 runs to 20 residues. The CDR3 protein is CASSPSVGGSPNWVSYEQYF. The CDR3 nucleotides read TGTGCCAGCTCACCGTCGGTGGGCGGAAGTCCAAACTGGGTCTCCTACGAGCAGTACTTC. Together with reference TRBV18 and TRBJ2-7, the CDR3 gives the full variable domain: NAGVMQNPRHLVRRRGQEARLRCSPMKGHSHVYWYRQLPEEGLKFMVYLQKENIIDESGMPKERFSAEFPKEGPSILRIQQVVRGDSAAYFCASSPSVGGSPNWVSYEQYFGPGTRLTVT.

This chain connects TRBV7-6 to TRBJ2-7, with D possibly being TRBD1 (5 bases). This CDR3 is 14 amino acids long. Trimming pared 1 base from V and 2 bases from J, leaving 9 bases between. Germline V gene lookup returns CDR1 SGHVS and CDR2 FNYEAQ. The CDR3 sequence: CASSLGTNPYEQYF. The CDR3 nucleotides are TGTGCCAGCAGCTTAGGGACAAACCCCTACGAGCAGTACTTC. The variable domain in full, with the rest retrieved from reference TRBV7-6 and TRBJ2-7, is GAGVSQSPRYKVTKRGQDVALRCDPISGHVSLYWYRQALGQGPEFLTYFNYEAQQDKSGLPNDRFSAERPEGSISTLTIQRTEQRDSAMYRCASSLGTNPYEQYFGPGTRLTVT.

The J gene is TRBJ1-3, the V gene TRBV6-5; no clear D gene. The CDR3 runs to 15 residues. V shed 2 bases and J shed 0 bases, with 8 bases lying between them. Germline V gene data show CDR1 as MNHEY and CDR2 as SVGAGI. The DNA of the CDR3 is TGTGCCAGCAGTTACCGGGCTACCTCTGGAAACACCATATATTTT. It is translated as CASSYRATSGNTIYF.

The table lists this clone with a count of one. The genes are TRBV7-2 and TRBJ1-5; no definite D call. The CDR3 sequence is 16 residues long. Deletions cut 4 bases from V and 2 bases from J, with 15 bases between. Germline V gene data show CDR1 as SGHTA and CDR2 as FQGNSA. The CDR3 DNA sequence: TGTGCCAGCAGCTCCCCGGACCCGCGGGGCAATCAGCCCCAGCATTTT. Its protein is CASSSPDPRGNQPQHF.

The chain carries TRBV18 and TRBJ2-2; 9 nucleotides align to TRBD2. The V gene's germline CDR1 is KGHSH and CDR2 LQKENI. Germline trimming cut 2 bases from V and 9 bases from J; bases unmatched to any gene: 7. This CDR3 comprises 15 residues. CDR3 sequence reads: CASSPLTSGMRELFF. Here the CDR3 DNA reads TGTGCCAGCTCACCATTGACTAGCGGTATGAGGGAGCTGTTTTTT.

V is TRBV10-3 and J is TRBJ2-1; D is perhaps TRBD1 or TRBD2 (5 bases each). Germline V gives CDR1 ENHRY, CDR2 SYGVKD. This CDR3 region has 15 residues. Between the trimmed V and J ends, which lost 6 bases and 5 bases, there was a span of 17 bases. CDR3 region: CAIRPGRTTDNEQFF. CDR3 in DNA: TGTGCCATCAGGCCGGGACGCACGACCGACAATGAGCAGTTCTTC.

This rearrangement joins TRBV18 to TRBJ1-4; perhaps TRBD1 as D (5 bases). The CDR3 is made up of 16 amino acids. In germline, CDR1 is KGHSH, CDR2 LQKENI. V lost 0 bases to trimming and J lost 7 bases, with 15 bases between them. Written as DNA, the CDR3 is TGTGCCAGCTCACCACCCTCCGGGCAGGGACGTGAAAAACTGTTTTTT. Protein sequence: CASSPPSGQGREKLFF.

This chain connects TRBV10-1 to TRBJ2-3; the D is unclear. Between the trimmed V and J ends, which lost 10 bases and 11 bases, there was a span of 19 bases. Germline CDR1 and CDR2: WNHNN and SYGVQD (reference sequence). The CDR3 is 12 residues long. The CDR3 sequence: CATGDLGIRQYF. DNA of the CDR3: TGCGCCACCGGAGATCTGGGAATAAGGCAGTATTTT.

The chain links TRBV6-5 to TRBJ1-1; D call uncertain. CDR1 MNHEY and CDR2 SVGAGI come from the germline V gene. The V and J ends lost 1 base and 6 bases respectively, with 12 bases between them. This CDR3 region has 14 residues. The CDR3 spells CASSYWSNRAEAFF. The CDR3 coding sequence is TGTGCCAGCAGTTACTGGTCGAATAGAGCTGAAGCTTTCTTT.

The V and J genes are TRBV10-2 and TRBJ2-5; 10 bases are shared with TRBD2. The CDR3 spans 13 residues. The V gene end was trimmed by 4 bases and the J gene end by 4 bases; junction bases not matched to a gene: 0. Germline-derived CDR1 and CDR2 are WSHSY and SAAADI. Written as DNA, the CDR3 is TGCGCCAGCAGTGGACTAGCGGGAGAGACCCAGTACTTC. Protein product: CASSGLAGETQYF.

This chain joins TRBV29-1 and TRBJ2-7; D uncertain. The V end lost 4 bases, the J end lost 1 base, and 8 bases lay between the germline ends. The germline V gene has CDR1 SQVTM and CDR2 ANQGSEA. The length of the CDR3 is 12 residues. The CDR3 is CSVASGSYEQYF. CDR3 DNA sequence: TGCAGCGTTGCCAGTGGATCCTACGAGCAGTACTTC.

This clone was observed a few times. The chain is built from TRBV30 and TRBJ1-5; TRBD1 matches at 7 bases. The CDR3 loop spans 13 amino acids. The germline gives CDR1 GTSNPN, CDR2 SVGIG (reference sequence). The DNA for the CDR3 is TGTGCTTGGGACAGCGAGAGAAATCAGCCCCAGCATTTT. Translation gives CAWDSERNQPQHF.